This T cell receptor (beta chain) derives from a study of T cells in Graves' hyperthyroidism and ophthalmopathy. Study results and caveats: A 13 V-J model separated ophthalmopathy from stable hyperthyroidism.

Exclusion of patients followed from uncontrolled infection, other autoimmune disease, pregnancy or lactation. The sample, blood from the first hyperthyroidism diagnosis, precedes any ophthalmopathy symptoms. Points on this clonotype: The antigen remains undetermined.

Using RNA transcripts as the source, TCR beta CDR3 regions were amplified. First-round RT-PCR targeting the TCR CDR3 was performed with the HTBI primer set. TCRdb re-derived calls from the multiplex PCR reads in MiXCR, one entry per CDR3 protein. Among a few hundred thousand distinct CDR3 sequences listed, around a sixth were seen once. Looked up from germline, CDR1 is SQVTM and CDR2 is ANQGSEA. This CDR3 comprises 12 residues. The V end lost 8 bases, the J end lost 9 bases, and 17 bases lay between the germline ends. This sequence was found in a young woman with Graves' hyperthyroidism that later progressed to Graves' ophthalmopathy. The rearrangement uses TRBV29-1 and TRBJ2-1, with D possibly matching TRBD1 (5 bases). Sample: blood. In DNA, the CDR3 is TGCAGCTCCAGGGCTGGGGCTGCTGAGCAGTTCTTC. Protein product: CSSRAGAAEQFF.